The rows below give T cell receptor beta chains drawn from one sample of a study of blood T cell repertoires in COVID-19. Produced via immunoSEQ multiplex PCR; TCRdb's table is partial and in-frame only. The profile covers under 250,000 clones, with about four fifths appearing a single time and more than 1.5% taken by the ten largest. Input material: peripheral blood. These receptor sequences come from a man aged 30-40 years who had recovered from COVID-19. Each CDR3 is given with its conserved first and last residue. The D gene is left open where the match is weak. Clone size appears in some rows only: once, few, many, or a class for an expanded clone.

J,V,D,size,CDR3,DNA
TRBJ1-1,TRBV18,TRBD1,NA,CASSTTGSYTEAFF,TGTGCCAGCTCGACGACAGGGAGTTACACTGAAGCTTTCTTT
TRBJ1-2,TRBV10-3,NA,NA,CAISDRGDYGYTF,TGTGCCATCAGTGACAGGGGCGACTATGGCTACACCTTC
TRBJ2-2,TRBV5-6,TRBD1,NA,CASREQGTGTGELFF,TGTGCCAGCAGGGAACAGGGGACGGGCACCGGGGAGCTGTTTTTT
TRBJ2-3,TRBV5-8,NA,NA,CASSLQGDSDTQYF,TGTGCCAGCAGTCTCCAGGGTGATTCAGATACGCAGTATTTT
TRBJ2-7,TRBV10-3,TRBD2,NA,CAIAAGTGPYEQYF,TGTGCCATCGCAGCGGGGACGGGACCCTACGAGCAGTACTTC
TRBJ2-3,TRBV7-9,TRBD2,NA,CASTWPPGGGPTDTQYF,TGTGCCAGCACCTGGCCCCCGGGCGGGGGGCCCACAGATACGCAGTATTTT
TRBJ2-1,TRBV4-1,TRBD1,NA,CASSRTGNYPYNEQFF,TGCGCCAGCAGCCGGACAGGGAACTACCCCTACAATGAGCAGTTCTTC
TRBJ2-2,TRBV6-2/TRBV6-3,TRBD1,NA,CASSRDRVRGELFF,TGTGCCAGCAGCAGGGACAGGGTCCGTGGGGAGCTGTTTTTT
TRBJ1-1,TRBV7-3,NA,NA,CASSFEANTEAFF,TGTGCCAGCAGCTTCGAGGCCAACACTGAAGCTTTCTTT
TRBJ1-2,TRBV4-1,TRBD1,once,CASSPGQGADYGYTF,TGCGCCAGCAGCCCCGGACAGGGGGCCGACTATGGCTACACCTTC
TRBJ1-5,TRBV12-5,NA,NA,CASGLLPDSYSNQPQHF,TGTGCTAGTGGTTTACTTCCGGACAGCTATAGCAATCAGCCCCAGCATTTT
TRBJ2-1,TRBV11-2,NA,NA,CASSYTANEQFF,TGTGCCAGCAGCTACACAGCCAATGAGCAGTTCTTC
TRBJ2-2,TRBV9,TRBD1,NA,CASSLRTGNTGELFF,TGTGCCAGCAGCTTAAGGACAGGGAACACCGGGGAGCTGTTTTTT
TRBJ2-3,TRBV11-2,TRBD2,once,CASSLASGAMGTQYF,TGTGCCAGCAGCTTAGCTAGCGGGGCCATGGGGACGCAGTATTTT
TRBJ2-2,TRBV2,NA,NA,CASSEVRLENTGELFF,TGTGCCAGCAGTGAAGTGAGGCTAGAGAACACCGGGGAGCTGTTTTTT
TRBJ1-6,TRBV6-5,NA,NA,CASSWGDNSYNSPLHF,TGTGCCAGCAGTTGGGGGGATAACTCCTATAATTCACCCCTCCACTTT
TRBJ2-1,TRBV10-3,NA,NA,CAISDKLNNEQFF,TGTGCCATCAGTGATAAGCTGAACAATGAGCAGTTCTTC
TRBJ2-1,TRBV12-3/TRBV12-4,TRBD1,NA,CASSLQGAWGQFF,TGTGCCAGCAGTCTCCAGGGGGCGTGGGGGCAGTTCTTC
TRBJ1-5,TRBV10-3,NA,NA,CAISESGGHSNQPQHF,TGTGCCATCAGTGAGTCTGGGGGCCATAGCAATCAGCCCCAGCATTTT